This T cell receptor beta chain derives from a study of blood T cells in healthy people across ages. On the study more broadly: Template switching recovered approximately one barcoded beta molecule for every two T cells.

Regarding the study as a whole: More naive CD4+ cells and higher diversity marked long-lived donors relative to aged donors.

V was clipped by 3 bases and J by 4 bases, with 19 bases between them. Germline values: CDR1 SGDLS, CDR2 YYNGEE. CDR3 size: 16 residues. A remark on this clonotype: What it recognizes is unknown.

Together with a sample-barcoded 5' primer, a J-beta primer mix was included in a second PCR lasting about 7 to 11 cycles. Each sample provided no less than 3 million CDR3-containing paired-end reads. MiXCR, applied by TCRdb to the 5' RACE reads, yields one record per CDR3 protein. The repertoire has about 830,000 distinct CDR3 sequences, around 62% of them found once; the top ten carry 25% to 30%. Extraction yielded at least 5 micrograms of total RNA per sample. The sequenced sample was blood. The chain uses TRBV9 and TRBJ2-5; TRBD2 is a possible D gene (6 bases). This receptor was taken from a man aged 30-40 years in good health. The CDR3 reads CASSAPLVGGIETQYF. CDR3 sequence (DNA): TGTGCCAGCAGCGCCCCTCTAGTGGGGGGAATAGAGACCCAGTACTTC.